Below are 5 T cell receptor beta chains sequenced from a single sample in a study of blood T cell repertoires in COVID-19. The assay was immunoSEQ multiplex PCR, and TCRdb's table has in-frame clones only and misses some. The sample yields approximately 120,000 clones, roughly 74% seen once. The sample comprised peripheral blood. The source of these receptors is a man in his sixties with acute or convalescent COVID-19.

This chain connects TRBV4-1 to TRBJ2-1, with 9 bases that match TRBD2. CDR1 and CDR2 (germline): MGHRA, YSYEKL. CDR3 size: 16 residues. The V and J ends lost 10 bases and 3 bases, in that order; junction bases with no gene match: 13. The CDR3 coding sequence is TGCGCCACCAAGGAAACGACTAGCGGAAACTACAATGAGCAGTTCTTC. Encoded protein: CATKETTSGNYNEQFF.

This clone was counted only a few times. The rearrangement uses TRBV3-1 (or the pseudogene TRBV3-2) and TRBJ1-2; no definite D call. V was pared by 0 bases and J by 8 bases, with 10 bases between. Germline V gene sequence: CDR1 LGHDT, CDR2 YNNKEL (reference sequence). The CDR3 sequence is 13 residues long. CDR3 sequence reads: CASSQEMRGGYTF. The CDR3 DNA follows: TGTGCCAGCAGCCAAGAAATGAGAGGGGGCTACACCTTC.

This chain links TRBV12-3 or TRBV12-4 with TRBJ1-5; no definite D call. This CDR3 has 13 amino acids. Between the trimmed V and J ends, which lost 5 bases and 5 bases, there was a span of 10 bases. CDR3: CASSPGGYQPQHF. CDR3 DNA: TGTGCCAGCAGTCCCGGAGGTTATCAGCCCCAGCATTTT.

The CDR3 bases are TGTGCCAGCAGCTACCACTCAGGGGGAAGCTCCTACGAGCAGTACTTC. It encodes CASSYHSGGSSYEQYF. The rearrangement joins TRBV6-5 to TRBJ2-7, with 7 bases that match TRBD1. The CDR3 runs 16 residues. In germline, CDR1 is MNHEY, CDR2 SVGAGI. V was pared by 6 bases and J by 0 bases, with 11 bases of the junction left unmatched.

About this clone itself: Other DNA sequences in the same sample also yield this CDR3. The chain carries TRBV18 and TRBJ1-5, with 8 positions matching TRBD1. Germline lookup yields CDR1 KGHSH and CDR2 LQKENI. This CDR3 is built from 13 residues. V lost 3 bases to trimming and J lost 5 bases; unmatched junction nucleotides: 0. The CDR3 loop reads CASSPTGDQPQHF. DNA for the CDR3: TGTGCCAGCTCACCGACAGGGGATCAGCCCCAGCATTTT.